These 7 T cell receptor beta chains were all obtained from the same sample, sequenced in a study of PD-1 blockade in classical Hodgkin lymphoma. Data came from immunoSEQ multiplex PCR; TCRdb stores just in-frame clones and leaves some out. Of about 60,000 clones detected, about 89% appear once; the ten largest clones hold under 13%. Time point meaning: cycle 4 day 1 (C4D1), after 6 weeks of nivolumab. Following autologous stem cell transplantation, relapse occurred in every patient, and exposure to brentuximab vedotin varied. Sequenced here: peripheral blood mononuclear cells (PBMCs), sampled before the fourth cycle of nivolumab. These receptors all come from a human donor with classical Hodgkin lymphoma.

The chain recombines TRBV5-1 with TRBJ2-7, with TRBD1 as a possible D gene (5 bases). CDR1 is SGHRS, CDR2 YFSETQ, per germline. Trimming cost V 5 bases and J 0 bases, with 15 bases left between them. This CDR3 contains 15 residues. CDR3 residues: CASSYDSPSSYEQYF. CDR3 nucleotide sequence: TGCGCCAGCAGTTACGACAGCCCGAGCTCCTACGAGCAGTACTTC.

The CDR3 region is CASSPTSGGGLEQFF. The CDR3 region has the DNA TGTGCCAGCAGCCCGACTAGCGGGGGGGGCCTTGAGCAGTTCTTC. V is TRBV6-1 and J is TRBJ2-1, with 14 positions matching TRBD2. The CDR3 is 15 amino acids. Trimming cost V 6 bases and J 9 bases; bases outside gene matches: 7. In germline, CDR1 is MNHNS, CDR2 SASEGT.

J is TRBJ2-2 and V is TRBV12-5, with a possible D match to TRBD2 (6 bases). CDR3 length equals 13 residues. The V end lost 8 bases, the J end lost 4 bases, and 11 bases lay between the germline ends. Germline-derived CDR1 and CDR2 are LGHNT and FRNRAP. The CDR3 spells CASRWGVTGELFF. DNA of the CDR3: TGTGCTAGTAGATGGGGGGTCACCGGGGAGCTGTTTTTT. The entire variable domain, with the rest obtained from reference TRBV12-5 and TRBJ2-2, is as follows: DARVTQTPRHKVTEMGQEVTMRCQPILGHNTVFWYRQTMMQGLELLAYFRNRAPLDDSGMPKDRFSAEMPDATLATLKIQPSEPRDSAVYFCASRWGVTGELFFGEGSRLTVL.

The gene calls are TRBV14 and TRBJ1-1; D uncertain. This CDR3 is 12 amino acids long. The germline V and J ends were trimmed by 1 base and 7 bases, with 7 bases remaining between them. Germline CDR1 reads SGHDN; CDR2 reads FVKESK. CDR3 in DNA: TGTGCCAGCAGCCAAGTCGGCCTTGAAGCTTTCTTT. It codes for CASSQVGLEAFF. The variable domain in full, with the rest retrieved from reference TRBV14 and TRBJ1-1, is EAGVTQFPSHSVIEKGQTVTLRCDPISGHDNLYWYRRVMGKEIKFLLHFVKESKQDESGMPNNRFLAERTGGTYSTLKVQPAELEDSGVYFCASSQVGLEAFFGQGTRLTVV.

The chain joins TRBV4-1 to TRBJ1-5, with TRBD1 matching 8 bases. The junction had 7 bases not matched to a gene; V was cut back by 4 bases and J by 2 bases. The CDR3 is 16 residues long. Germline CDR1 and CDR2: MGHRA and YSYEKL. The CDR3 region has the DNA TGCGCCAGCAGCCTTTATGGACAGGGAGGCAATCAGCCCCAGCATTTT. It is translated as CASSLYGQGGNQPQHF.

The V gene is TRBV9, the J gene TRBJ2-7, with TRBD2 matching over 10 bases. The V gene end was trimmed by 4 bases and the J gene end by 5 bases; junction bases not matched to a gene: 12. This CDR3 comprises 16 residues. From germline, CDR1 is SGDLS and CDR2 YYNGEE. CDR3 in amino acids: CASSPLGALAGDEQYF. In nucleotides, the CDR3 is TGTGCCAGCAGCCCTCTAGGGGCTCTAGCGGGGGACGAGCAGTACTTC.

This CDR3 is CASLLNEQFF. CDR3 DNA sequence: TGTGCCAGCCTCCTGAATGAGCAGTTCTTC. The chain links TRBV2 to TRBJ2-1; D gene unclear. Germline V gives CDR1 SNHLY, CDR2 FYNNEI. This CDR3 region has 10 residues. V lost 8 bases and J 7 bases, leaving 6 bases between the germline ends.